The 8 T cell receptor beta chains below were found in one sample sequenced in a study of blood T cells in healthy people across ages. Using a J-beta primer mix together with a sample-barcoded 5' primer, a second PCR was run for about 6 to 11 cycles. Each CDR3 protein gets one entry after TCRdb re-called the 5' RACE reads with MiXCR. Here the sample spans more than 700,000 distinct CDR3 sequences, less than 60% being singletons. Sequences were obtained from blood. The receptors were gathered from a man older than 75 in good health.

In regard to this clonotype: Being one base from a much bigger clone, this may be a read error. This chain connects TRBV27 to TRBJ2-7, with 7 bases aligning to TRBD2. CDR1 is MNHEY, CDR2 SMNVEV, per germline (reference sequence). Germline trimming cut 4 bases from V and 7 bases from J; bases unmatched to any gene: 10. This CDR3 has 14 residues. CDR3 residues: CASSSASGDNEQYF. The CDR3 DNA is TGTGCCAGCAGTTCTGCTAGCGGTGACAATGAGCAGTACTTC.

This clonotype was seen a few times. The chain carries TRBV6-6 and TRBJ1-1, with a weak D call TRBD1 (5 bases). Germline assignment: CDR1 MNHNY and CDR2 SVGAGI (reference sequence). The V end was cut by 8 bases, the J end by 5 bases, with 9 bases between. This CDR3 comprises 11 residues. DNA of the CDR3: TGTGCCAGCGCCGGGGGTACTGAAGCTTTCTTT. Protein product: CASAGGTEAFF.

As concerns this clonotype: A read error may produce the germline difference seen at one junction end. The chain links TRBV10-3 to TRBJ2-3; 12 bases match TRBD2. CDR1 and CDR2 from the germline V gene are ENHRY and SYGVKD. CDR3 size: 15 residues. The CDR3 protein is CAIRATSGGSDTQNF. CDR3 in DNA: TGTGCCATCAGGGCTACTAGCGGGGGGTCTGATACGCAGAATTTT.

The CDR3: CAISAGEENQPQHF. CDR3 sequence (DNA): TGTGCCATCAGTGCGGGGGAGGAGAATCAGCCCCAGCATTTT. The rearrangement uses TRBV10-3 and TRBJ1-5; TRBD1 is a possible D gene (5 bases). Germline V lookup: CDR1 ENHRY, CDR2 SYGVKD. The CDR3 is 14 residues long. V lost 4 bases and J 4 bases, leaving 11 bases between the germline ends.

The rearrangement uses TRBV20-1 and TRBJ1-4; no clear D gene. V lost 5 bases and J lost 3, with 10 bases in between. Germline values: CDR1 DFQATT, CDR2 SNEGSKA (reference sequence). The CDR3 has 13 residues. The CDR3: CSAHRRANEKLFF. The CDR3 bases are TGCAGTGCTCATAGACGGGCTAATGAAAAACTGTTTTTT.

The chain couples TRBV12-3 or TRBV12-4 to TRBJ2-2, with 12 bases that match TRBD2. This CDR3 comprises 19 residues. Unmatched junction bases numbered 18, after V lost 7 bases and J lost 6 bases. The CDR3 bases are TGTGCCAGCACTTTTAGCAAACCGCGGCTAGCGGGAGGGCCCGGGGAGCTGTTTTTT. Encoded protein: CASTFSKPRLAGGPGELFF.

The genes are TRBV12-3 or TRBV12-4 and TRBJ1-2; 11 nucleotides line up with TRBD1. V lost 5 bases and J lost 4; bases outside the gene matches: 9. The CDR3 length is 16 residues. The CDR3: CASSPGQGAFVYGYTF. As DNA, the CDR3 is TGTGCCAGCAGTCCCGGACAGGGGGCCTTTGTCTATGGCTACACCTTC.

V is TRBV30 and J is TRBJ1-5; D is ambiguous. CDR3 length: 13 residues. The V gene lost 0 bases and the J gene lost 0 bases, with 3 bases spanning the gap. Germline V gene lookup returns CDR1 GTSNPN and CDR2 SVGIG (reference sequence). The CDR3 nucleotides read TGTGCCTGGAGTGTAGGTAGCAATCAGCCCCAGCATTTT. Translating gives CAWSVGSNQPQHF.